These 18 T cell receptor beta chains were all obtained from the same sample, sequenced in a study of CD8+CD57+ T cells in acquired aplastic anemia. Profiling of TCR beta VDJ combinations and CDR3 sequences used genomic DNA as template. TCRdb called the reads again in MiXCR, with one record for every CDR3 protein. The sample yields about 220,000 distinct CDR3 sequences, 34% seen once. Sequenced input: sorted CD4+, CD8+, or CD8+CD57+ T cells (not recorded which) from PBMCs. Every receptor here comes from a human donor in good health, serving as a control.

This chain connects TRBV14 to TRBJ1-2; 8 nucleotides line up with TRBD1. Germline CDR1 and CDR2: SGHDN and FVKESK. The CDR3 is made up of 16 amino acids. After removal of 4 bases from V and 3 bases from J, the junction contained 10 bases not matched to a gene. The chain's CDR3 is CASSLSRGRGHYGYTF. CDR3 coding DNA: TGTGCCAGCAGCCTAAGTCGTGGCAGGGGGCACTATGGCTACACCTTC. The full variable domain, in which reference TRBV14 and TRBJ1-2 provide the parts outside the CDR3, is EAGVTQFPSHSVIEKGQTVTLRCDPISGHDNLYWYRRVMGKEIKFLLHFVKESKQDESGMPNNRFLAERTGGTYSTLKVQPAELEDSGVYFCASSLSRGRGHYGYTFGSGTRLTVV.

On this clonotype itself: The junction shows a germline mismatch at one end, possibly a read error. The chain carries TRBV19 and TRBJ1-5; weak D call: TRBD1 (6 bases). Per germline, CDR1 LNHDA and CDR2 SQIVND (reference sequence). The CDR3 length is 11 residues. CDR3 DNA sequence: TGCATACAGGGCAGGGGTCAGCCCCAGCATTTT. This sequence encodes CIQGRGQPQHF.

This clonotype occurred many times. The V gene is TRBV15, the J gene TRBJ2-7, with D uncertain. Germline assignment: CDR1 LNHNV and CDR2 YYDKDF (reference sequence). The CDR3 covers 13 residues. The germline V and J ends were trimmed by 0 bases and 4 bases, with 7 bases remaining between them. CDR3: CATSRDKRYEQYF. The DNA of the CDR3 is TGTGCCACCAGCAGAGATAAACGGTACGAGCAGTACTTC.

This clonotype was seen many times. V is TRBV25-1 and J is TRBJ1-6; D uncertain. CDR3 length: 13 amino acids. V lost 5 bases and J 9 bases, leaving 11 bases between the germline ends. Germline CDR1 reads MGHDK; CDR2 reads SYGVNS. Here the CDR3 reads CASSLSAASPLHF. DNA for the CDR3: TGTGCCAGCAGTCTTTCGGCCGCTTCACCCCTCCACTTT.

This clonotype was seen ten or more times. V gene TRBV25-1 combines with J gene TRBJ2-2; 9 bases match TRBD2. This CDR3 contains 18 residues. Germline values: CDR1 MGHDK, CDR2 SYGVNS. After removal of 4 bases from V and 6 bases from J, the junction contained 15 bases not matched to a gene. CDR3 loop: CASSASVVRAGGPGELFF. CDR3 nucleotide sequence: TGTGCCAGCAGTGCGAGTGTGGTGAGGGCGGGAGGGCCCGGGGAGCTGTTTTTT.

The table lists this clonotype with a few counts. The CDR3, as DNA: TGTGCCAGCAGTGAAGCTGGACTAGCGGAGAAGATTCGGACCCAGTACTTC. This codes for CASSEAGLAEKIRTQYF. This sequence joins TRBV6-1 and TRBJ2-5, with 10 bases identical to TRBD2. The V and J ends lost 0 bases and 7 bases, in that order; junction bases with no gene match: 11. The CDR3 is 17 amino acids. Germline V gene lookup returns CDR1 MNHNS and CDR2 SASEGT.

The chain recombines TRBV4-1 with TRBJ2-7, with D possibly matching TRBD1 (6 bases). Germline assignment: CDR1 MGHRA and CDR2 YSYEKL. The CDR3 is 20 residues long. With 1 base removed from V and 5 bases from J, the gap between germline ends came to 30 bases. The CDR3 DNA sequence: TGCGCCAGCAGCCAAGGAACGATACTCGGGACAACCCTGGCGGAAAACGAGCAGTACTTC. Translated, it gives CASSQGTILGTTLAENEQYF.

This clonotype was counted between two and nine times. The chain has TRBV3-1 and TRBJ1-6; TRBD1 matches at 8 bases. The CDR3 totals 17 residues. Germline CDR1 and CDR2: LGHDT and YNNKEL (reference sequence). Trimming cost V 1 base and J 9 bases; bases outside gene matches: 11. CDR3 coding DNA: TGTGCCAGCAGCCAAGTTGGAGTTCAGGGGGCCACTTCACCCCTCCACTTT. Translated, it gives CASSQVGVQGATSPLHF.

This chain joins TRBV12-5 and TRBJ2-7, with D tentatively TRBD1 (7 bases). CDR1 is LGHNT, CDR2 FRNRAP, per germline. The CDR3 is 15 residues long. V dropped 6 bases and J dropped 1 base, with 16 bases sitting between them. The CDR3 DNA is TGTGCTAGTGGCTCGTGGCAGGGGGGATCCTACGAGCAGTACTTC. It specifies CASGSWQGGSYEQYF.

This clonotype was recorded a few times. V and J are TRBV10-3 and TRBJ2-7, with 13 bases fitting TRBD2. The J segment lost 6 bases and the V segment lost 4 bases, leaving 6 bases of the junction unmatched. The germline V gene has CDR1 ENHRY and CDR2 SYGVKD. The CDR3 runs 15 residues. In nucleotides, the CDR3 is TGTGCCATCAGTGCGACTAGCGGGAGGACCGGCGAGCAGTACTTC. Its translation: CAISATSGRTGEQYF.

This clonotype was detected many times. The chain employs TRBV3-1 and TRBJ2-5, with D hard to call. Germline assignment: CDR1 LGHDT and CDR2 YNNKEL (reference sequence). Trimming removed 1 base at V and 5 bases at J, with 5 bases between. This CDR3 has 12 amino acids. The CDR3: CASSQVPETQYF. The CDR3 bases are TGTGCCAGCAGCCAAGTACCCGAGACCCAGTACTTC.

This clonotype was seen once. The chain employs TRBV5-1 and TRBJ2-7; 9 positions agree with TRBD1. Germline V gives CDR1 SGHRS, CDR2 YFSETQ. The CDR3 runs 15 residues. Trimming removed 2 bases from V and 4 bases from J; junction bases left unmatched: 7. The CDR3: CASSFGTGIRYEQYF. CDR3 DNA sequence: TGCGCCAGCAGCTTCGGGACAGGGATTCGTTACGAGCAGTACTTC.

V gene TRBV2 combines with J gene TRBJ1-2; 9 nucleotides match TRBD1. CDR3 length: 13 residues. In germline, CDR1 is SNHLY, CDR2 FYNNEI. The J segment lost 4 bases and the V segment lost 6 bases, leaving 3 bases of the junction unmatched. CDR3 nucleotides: TGTGCCAGCAGAAGGGACAGGGCCTATGGCTACACCTTC. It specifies CASRRDRAYGYTF.

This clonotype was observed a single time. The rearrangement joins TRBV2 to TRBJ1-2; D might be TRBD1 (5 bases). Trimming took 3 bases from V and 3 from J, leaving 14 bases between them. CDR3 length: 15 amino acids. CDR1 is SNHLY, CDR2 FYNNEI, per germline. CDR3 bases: TGTGCCAGCAGTGACAAAAAAGGACAAGACTATGGCTACACCTTC. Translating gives CASSDKKGQDYGYTF.

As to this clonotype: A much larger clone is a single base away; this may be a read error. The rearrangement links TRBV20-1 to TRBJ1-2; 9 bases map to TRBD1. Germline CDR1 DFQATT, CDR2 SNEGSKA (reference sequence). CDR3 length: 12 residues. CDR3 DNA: TGCAGTGGCTTTGGACAGGGGATGGGCTACGCCTTC. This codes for CSGFGQGMGYAF.

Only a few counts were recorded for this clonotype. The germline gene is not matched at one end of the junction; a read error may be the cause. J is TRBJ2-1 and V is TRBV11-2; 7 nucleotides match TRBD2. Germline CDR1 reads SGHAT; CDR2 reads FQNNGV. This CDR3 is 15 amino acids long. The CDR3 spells CATSGAKGDRNEQFF. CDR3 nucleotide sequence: TGTGCCACCAGCGGGGCTAAGGGAGATCGCAATGAGCAGTTCTTC.

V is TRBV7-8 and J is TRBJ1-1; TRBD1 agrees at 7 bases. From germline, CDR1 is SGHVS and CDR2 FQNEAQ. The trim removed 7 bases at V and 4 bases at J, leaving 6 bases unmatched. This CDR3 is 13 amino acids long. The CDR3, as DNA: TGTGCCAGCAACAATTACAGGGGCACTGAAGCTTTCTTT. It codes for CASNNYRGTEAFF.

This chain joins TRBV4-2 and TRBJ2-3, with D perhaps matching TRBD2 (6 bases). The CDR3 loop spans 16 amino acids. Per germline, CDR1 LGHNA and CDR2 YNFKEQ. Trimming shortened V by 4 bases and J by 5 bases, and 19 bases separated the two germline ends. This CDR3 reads CASSPGPGPGEDTQYF. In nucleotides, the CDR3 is TGTGCCAGCAGCCCGGGCCCAGGTCCGGGGGAAGATACGCAGTATTTT.